The T cell receptor beta chain under discussion was sequenced for a study of cytomegalovirus exposure and HLA in healthy donors. Study-wide results and limits: Cytomegalovirus association was assigned to approximately 160 TCR beta chains. Reportedly, diagnosis of cytomegalovirus status by the classifier showed high specificity and sensitivity.

Germline assignment: CDR1 SGHTA and CDR2 FQGNSA. Trimming at V came to 2 bases and at J to 1 base, leaving 10 bases not matched to a gene. The CDR3 extends over 19 amino acids. Of note for this clone: What it binds is not known.

The PCR used 60 Vbeta and 13 Jbeta primers. Generated by immunoSEQ multiplex PCR, the TCRdb table keeps only in-frame clones and is missing some. The sample holds fewer than 85,000 clones. The chain has TRBV7-2 and TRBJ2-6, with 8 nucleotides matching TRBD1. The sequenced sample was PBMCs. The TCR originated in a man aged 45-65 years in good health and CMV-seropositive. The CDR3 sequence: CASSLSYRTGISGANVLTF. In DNA, the CDR3 is TGTGCCAGCAGCTTATCGTATAGGACAGGGATTTCTGGGGCCAACGTCCTGACTTTC.